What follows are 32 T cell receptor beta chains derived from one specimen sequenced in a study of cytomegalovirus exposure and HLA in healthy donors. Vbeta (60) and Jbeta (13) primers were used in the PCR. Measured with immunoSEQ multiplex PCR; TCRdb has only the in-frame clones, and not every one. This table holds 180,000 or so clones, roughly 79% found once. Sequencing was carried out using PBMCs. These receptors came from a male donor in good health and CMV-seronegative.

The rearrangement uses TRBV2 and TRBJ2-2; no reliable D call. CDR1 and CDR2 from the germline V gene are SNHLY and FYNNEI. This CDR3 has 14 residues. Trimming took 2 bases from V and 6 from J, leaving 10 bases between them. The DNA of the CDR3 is TGTGCCAGCAGTGAAAGGTGGGCCGCCGGGGAGCTGTTTTTT. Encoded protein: CASSERWAAGELFF.

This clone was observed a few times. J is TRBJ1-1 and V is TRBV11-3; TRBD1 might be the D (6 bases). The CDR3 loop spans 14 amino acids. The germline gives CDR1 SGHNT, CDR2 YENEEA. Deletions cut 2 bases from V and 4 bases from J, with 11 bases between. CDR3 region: CASSLNTGSTEAFF. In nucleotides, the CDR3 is TGTGCCAGCAGCTTAAATACAGGGTCCACTGAAGCTTTCTTT.

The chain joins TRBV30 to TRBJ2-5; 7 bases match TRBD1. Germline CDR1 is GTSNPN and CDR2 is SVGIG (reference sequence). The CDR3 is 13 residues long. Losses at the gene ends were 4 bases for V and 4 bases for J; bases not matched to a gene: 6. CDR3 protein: CAWTGQTVETQYF. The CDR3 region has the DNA TGTGCCTGGACGGGACAGACTGTAGAGACCCAGTACTTC.

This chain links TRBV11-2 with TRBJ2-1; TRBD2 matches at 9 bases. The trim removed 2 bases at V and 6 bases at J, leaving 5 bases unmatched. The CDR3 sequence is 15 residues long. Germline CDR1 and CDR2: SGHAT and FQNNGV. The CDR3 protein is CASSLTGLASNEQFF. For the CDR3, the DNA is TGTGCCAGCAGCTTAACCGGACTAGCGTCCAATGAGCAGTTCTTC.

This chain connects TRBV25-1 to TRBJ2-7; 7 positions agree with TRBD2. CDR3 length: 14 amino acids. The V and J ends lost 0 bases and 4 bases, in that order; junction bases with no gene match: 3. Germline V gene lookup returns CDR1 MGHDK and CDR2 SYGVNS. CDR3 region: CASSEYAGRYEQYF. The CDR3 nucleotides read TGTGCCAGCAGTGAATATGCCGGGAGGTACGAGCAGTACTTC.

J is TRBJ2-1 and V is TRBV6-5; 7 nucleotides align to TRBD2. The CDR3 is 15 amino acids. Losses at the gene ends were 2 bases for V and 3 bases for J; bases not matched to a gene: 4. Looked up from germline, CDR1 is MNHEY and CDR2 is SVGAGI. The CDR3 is CASSYRLAVYNEQFF. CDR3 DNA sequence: TGTGCCAGCAGTTACCGACTAGCCGTCTACAATGAGCAGTTCTTC.

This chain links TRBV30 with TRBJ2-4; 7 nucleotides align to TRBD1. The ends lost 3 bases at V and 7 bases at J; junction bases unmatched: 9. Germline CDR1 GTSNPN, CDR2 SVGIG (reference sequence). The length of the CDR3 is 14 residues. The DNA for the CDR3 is TGTGCCTGGAGCGACGCCAACAGGGGTAACATTCAGTACTTC. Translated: CAWSDANRGNIQYF.

The CDR3 DNA reads TGTGCCAGCAGCCCAGCGGGGGCCAGGAACACCGGGGAGCTGTTTTTT. Protein product: CASSPAGARNTGELFF. J is TRBJ2-2 and V is TRBV11-3; 8 nucleotides align to TRBD2. The CDR3 totals 16 residues. Germline V gene sequence: CDR1 SGHNT, CDR2 YENEEA. Trimming took 5 bases from V and 1 from J; bases not matched to a gene: 6.

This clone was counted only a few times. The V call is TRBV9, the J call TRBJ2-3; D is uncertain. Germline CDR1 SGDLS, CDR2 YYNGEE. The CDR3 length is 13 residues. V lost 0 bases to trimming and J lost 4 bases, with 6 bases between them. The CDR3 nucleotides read TGTGCCAGCAGCGTAGCGGTCCCAGATACGCAGTATTTT. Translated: CASSVAVPDTQYF.

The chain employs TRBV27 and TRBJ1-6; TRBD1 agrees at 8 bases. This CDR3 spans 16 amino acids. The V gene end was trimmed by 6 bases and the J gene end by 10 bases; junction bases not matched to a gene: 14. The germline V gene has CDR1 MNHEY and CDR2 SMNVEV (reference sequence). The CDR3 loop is CASRITDRARTSPLHF. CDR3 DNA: TGTGCCAGCAGAATCACGGACAGGGCTCGTACCTCACCCCTCCACTTT.

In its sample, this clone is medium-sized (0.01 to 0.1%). DNA of the CDR3: TGCGCCAGCAGCCATGGACAGGTTAGATCGAACACTGAAGCTTTCTTT. Translating it yields CASSHGQVRSNTEAFF. The chain joins TRBV4-1 to TRBJ1-1, with TRBD1 identical over 7 bases. There are 16 residues in the CDR3. Per germline, CDR1 MGHRA and CDR2 YSYEKL. V shed 3 bases, J shed 1 base, and the junction held 8 bases outside the gene matches.

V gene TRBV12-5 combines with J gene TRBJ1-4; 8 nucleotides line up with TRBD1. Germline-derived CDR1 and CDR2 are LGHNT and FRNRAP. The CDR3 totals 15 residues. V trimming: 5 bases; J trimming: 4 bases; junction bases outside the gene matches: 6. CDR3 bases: TGTGCTAGTGGTCTAGGACAGGGCTATAATGAAAAACTGTTTTTT. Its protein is CASGLGQGYNEKLFF.

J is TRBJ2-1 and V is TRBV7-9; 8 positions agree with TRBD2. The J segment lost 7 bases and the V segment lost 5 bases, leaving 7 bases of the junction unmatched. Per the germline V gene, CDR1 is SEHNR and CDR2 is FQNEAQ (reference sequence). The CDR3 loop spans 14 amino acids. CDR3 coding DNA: TGTGCCAGCAGCACGGGAGCGGGGGTAAATGAGCAGTTCTTC. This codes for CASSTGAGVNEQFF.

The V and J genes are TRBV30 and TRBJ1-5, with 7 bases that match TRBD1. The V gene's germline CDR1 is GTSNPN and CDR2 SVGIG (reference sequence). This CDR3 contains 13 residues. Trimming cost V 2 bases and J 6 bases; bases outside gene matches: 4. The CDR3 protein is CAWSPTGIQPQHF. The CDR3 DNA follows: TGTGCCTGGAGTCCGACAGGGATTCAGCCCCAGCATTTT.

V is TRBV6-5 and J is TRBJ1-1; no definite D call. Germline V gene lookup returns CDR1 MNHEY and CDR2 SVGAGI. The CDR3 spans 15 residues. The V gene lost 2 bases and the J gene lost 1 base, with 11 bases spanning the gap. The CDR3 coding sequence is TGTGCCAGCAGTTACAATTCAGTGCCGAACACTGAAGCTTTCTTT. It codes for CASSYNSVPNTEAFF.

This chain's CDR3 is CASSVSTGELFF. DNA for the CDR3: TGTGCCAGCAGTGTGTCTACCGGGGAGCTGTTTTTT. V gene TRBV6-5 combines with J gene TRBJ2-2; no reliable D call. CDR1 and CDR2 from the germline V gene are MNHEY and SVGAGI. This CDR3 contains 12 residues. V was cut by 5 bases and J by 5 bases, with 6 bases left in between.

The CDR3, as DNA: TGTGCCAGCAGCCGAAGGACTAGCGGGAGAAATACGCAGTATTTT. Protein: CASSRRTSGRNTQYF. This chain uses TRBV6-5 with TRBJ2-3; TRBD2 aligns across 13 bases. V lost 6 bases and J lost 7; bases outside the gene matches: 7. There are 15 residues in the CDR3. The V gene's germline CDR1 is MNHEY and CDR2 SVGAGI.

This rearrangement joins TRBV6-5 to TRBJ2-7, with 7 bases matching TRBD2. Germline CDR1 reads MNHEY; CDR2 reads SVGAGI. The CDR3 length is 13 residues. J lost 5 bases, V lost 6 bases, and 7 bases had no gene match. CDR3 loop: CASRGREKDEQYF. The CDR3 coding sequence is TGTGCCAGCAGGGGGCGGGAGAAAGACGAGCAGTACTTC.

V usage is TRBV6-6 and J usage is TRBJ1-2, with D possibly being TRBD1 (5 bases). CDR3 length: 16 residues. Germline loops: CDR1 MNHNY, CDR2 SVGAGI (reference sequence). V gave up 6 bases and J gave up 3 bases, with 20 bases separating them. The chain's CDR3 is CASRLQGIILDYGYTF. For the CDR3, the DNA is TGTGCCAGCAGGCTGCAGGGAATTATCTTAGACTATGGCTACACCTTC.

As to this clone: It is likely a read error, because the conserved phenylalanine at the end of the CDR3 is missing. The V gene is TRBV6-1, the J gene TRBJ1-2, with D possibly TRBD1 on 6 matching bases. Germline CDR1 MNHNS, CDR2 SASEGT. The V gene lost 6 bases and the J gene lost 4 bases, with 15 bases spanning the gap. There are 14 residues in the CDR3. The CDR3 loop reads CASSLEQGSYGYTS. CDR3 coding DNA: TGTGCCAGCAGCTTGGAACAGGGAAGCTATGGCTACACCTCC.

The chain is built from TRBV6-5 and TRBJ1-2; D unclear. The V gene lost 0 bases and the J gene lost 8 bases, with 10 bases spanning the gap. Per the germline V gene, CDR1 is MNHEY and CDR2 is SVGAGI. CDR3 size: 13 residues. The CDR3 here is CASSYSPVRGYTF. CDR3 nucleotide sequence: TGTGCCAGCAGTTACTCGCCGGTACGGGGCTACACCTTC.

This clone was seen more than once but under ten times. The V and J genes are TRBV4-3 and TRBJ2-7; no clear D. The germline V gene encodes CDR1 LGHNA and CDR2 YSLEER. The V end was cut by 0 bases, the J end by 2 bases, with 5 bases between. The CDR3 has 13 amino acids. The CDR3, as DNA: TGCGCCAGCAGCCAAGATACGGCCTACGAGCAGTACTTC. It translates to CASSQDTAYEQYF.

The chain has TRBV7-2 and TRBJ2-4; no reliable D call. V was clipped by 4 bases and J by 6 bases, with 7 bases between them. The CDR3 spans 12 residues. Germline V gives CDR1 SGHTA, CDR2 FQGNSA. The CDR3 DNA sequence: TGTGCCAGCAGCTCGCCGGGAAACATTCAGTACTTC. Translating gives CASSSPGNIQYF.

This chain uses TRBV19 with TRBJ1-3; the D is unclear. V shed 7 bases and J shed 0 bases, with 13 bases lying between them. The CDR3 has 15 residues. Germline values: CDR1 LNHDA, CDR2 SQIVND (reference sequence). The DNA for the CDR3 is TGTGCCAGTAAGGAGGGTACAGCCTCTGGAAACACCATATATTTT. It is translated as CASKEGTASGNTIYF.

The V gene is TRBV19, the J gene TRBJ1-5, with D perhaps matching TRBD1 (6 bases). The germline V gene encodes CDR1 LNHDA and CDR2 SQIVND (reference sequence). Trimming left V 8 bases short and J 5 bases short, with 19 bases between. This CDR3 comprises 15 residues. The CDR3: CASGKGTSIDQPQHF. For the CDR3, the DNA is TGTGCCAGTGGCAAAGGGACATCCATCGATCAGCCCCAGCATTTT.

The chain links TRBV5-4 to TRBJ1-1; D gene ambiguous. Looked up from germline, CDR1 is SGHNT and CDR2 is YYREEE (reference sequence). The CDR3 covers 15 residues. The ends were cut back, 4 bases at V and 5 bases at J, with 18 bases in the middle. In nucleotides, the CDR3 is TGTGCCAGCAGCCCGTCGCCGGGGATGGAGACTGAAGCTTTCTTT. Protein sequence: CASSPSPGMETEAFF.

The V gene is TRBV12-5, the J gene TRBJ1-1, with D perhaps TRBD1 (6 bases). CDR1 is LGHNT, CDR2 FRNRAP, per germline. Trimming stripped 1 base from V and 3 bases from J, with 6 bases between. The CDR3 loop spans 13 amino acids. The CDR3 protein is CASGLAGDTEAFF. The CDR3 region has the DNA TGTGCTAGTGGTTTGGCAGGGGACACTGAAGCTTTCTTT.

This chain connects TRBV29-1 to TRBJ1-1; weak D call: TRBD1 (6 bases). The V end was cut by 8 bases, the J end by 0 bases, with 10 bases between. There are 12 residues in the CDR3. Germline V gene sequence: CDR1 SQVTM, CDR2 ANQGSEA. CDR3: CSIRGLNTEAFF. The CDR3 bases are TGCAGCATCAGGGGTCTGAACACTGAAGCTTTCTTT. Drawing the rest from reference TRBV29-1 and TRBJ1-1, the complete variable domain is SAVISQKPSRDICQRGTSLTIQCQVDSQVTMMFWYRQQPGQSLTLIATANQGSEATYESGFVIDKFPISRPNLTFSTLTVSNMSPEDSSIYLCSIRGLNTEAFFGQGTRLTVV.

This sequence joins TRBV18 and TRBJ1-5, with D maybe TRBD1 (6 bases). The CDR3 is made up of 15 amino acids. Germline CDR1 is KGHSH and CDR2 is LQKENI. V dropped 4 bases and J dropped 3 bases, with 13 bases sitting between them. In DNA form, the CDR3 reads TGTGCCAGCTCACGCGACAGGTCCACCAATCAGCCCCAGCATTTT. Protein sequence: CASSRDRSTNQPQHF.

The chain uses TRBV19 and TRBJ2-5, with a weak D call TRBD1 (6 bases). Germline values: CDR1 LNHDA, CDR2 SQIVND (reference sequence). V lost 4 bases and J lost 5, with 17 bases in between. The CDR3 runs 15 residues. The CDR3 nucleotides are TGTGCCAGTAGTACGGAAACAGGGTATAGGGAGACCCAGTACTTC. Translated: CASSTETGYRETQYF.

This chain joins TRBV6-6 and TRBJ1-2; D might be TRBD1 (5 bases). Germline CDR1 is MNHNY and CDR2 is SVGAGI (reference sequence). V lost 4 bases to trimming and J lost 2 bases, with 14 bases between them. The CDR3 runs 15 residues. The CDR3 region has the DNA TGTGCCAGCAGTTTCACAGGCGTCTCAAACTATGGCTACACCTTC. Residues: CASSFTGVSNYGYTF.

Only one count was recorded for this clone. The CDR3 region is CASSTTGKDEQFF. In nucleotides, the CDR3 is TGTGCCAGCAGCACCACAGGGAAGGATGAGCAGTTCTTC. V is TRBV27 and J is TRBJ2-1; possible D gene TRBD1, 6 bases. V was clipped by 6 bases and J by 8 bases, with 14 bases between them. The germline gives CDR1 MNHEY, CDR2 SMNVEV (reference sequence). The CDR3 extends over 13 amino acids.